Below are 13 T cell receptor beta chains sequenced from a single sample in a study of molecular identifiers for immune sequencing clone quantification (dated by TCRdb to 2017 to 2018). Library method: PCR. The instrument given in TCRdb is NextSeq 500. TCRdb passed the public sequencing reads through fastp at Q25 and MiXCR, retaining productive beta sequences. Each record represents a unique CDR3 protein, reported with the most common genes and DNA among its rows. This sample is represented by hundreds of thousands of distinct CDR3 sequences; approximately 24% of them were singletons. The top ten hold about 0.84% of the sample. The specimen was naive CD8+ T cells from blood, with Jurkat cell RNA spiked in. The cell subset or site label, read with the paper, signifies: FACS-sorted CD8+CD4-CCR7+CD45RA+ naive T cells. These receptors were collected from a human donor in good health. Some libraries in this study had Jurkat cell RNA spiked in.

The chain recombines TRBV28 with TRBJ2-7; a possible D gene is TRBD1 (6 bases). With 6 bases removed from V and 3 bases from J, the gap between germline ends came to 9 bases. The CDR3 is 12 amino acids. Germline loops: CDR1 MDHEN, CDR2 SYDVKM. CDR3 coding DNA: TGTGCCAGCAGGGACAGCTACTACGAGCAGTACTTC. This translates into CASRDSYYEQYF.

The V gene is TRBV10-3, the J gene TRBJ2-7; no definite D call. This CDR3 comprises 13 residues. Trimming took 8 bases from V and 1 from J, leaving 12 bases between them. Germline V gives CDR1 ENHRY, CDR2 SYGVKD. CDR3 nucleotides: TGTGCCATCGGGCCAGTTCTTTCCTACGAGCAGTACTTC. Its translation is CAIGPVLSYEQYF.

As concerns this clonotype: A much larger clone lies one base from this, so it may be a read error. This rearrangement joins TRBV28 to TRBJ2-7; no definite D call. Trimming removed 5 bases from V and 5 bases from J, with 10 bases in between. Germline assignment: CDR1 MDHEN and CDR2 SYDVKM. CDR3 length: 12 amino acids. CDR3 sequence: CASSPALDEQYF. The CDR3 bases are TGTGCCAGCAGTCCGGCCTTGGACGAGCAGTACTTC. Drawing the rest from reference TRBV28 and TRBJ2-7, the complete variable domain is DVKVTQSSRYLVKRTGEKVFLECVQDMDHENMFWYRQDPGLGLRLIYFSYDVKMKEKGDIPEGYSVSREKKERFSLILESASTNQTSMYLCASSPALDEQYFGPGTRLTVT.

In regard to this clonotype: A read error may be the cause here, since a much bigger clone is one base away. The CDR3 sequence: CTSSLGVGSEAFF. In nucleotides, the CDR3 is TGTACCAGCAGTTTAGGGGTGGGCTCTGAAGCTTTCTTT. The rearrangement joins TRBV12-3 or TRBV12-4 to TRBJ1-1, with a tentative D call TRBD1 (5 bases). The CDR3 extends over 13 amino acids.

This clonotype was detected many times. The gene calls are TRBV3-1 and TRBJ2-3; TRBD2 is a possible D gene (5 bases). This CDR3 has 16 residues. Trimming removed 3 bases at V and 2 bases at J, with 15 bases between. Germline V lookup: CDR1 LGHDT, CDR2 YNNKEL (reference sequence). As DNA, the CDR3 is TGTGCCAGCAGCCACTTTGCGGACTCCTCCACAGATACGCAGTATTTT. It translates to CASSHFADSSTDTQYF.

The chain recombines TRBV7-9 with TRBJ2-7, with 12 positions matching TRBD2. Per the germline V gene, CDR1 is SEHNR and CDR2 is FQNEAQ (reference sequence). The CDR3 covers 19 residues. V gave up 6 bases and J gave up 1 base; unmatched junction bases: 16. CDR3 sequence (DNA): TGTGCCAGCAGGCAAATTGCTCGGACAGGGACTAGCGGGTCCTACGAGCAGTACTTC. Its translation is CASRQIARTGTSGSYEQYF.

This sequence joins TRBV11-2 and TRBJ2-1; 12 bases map to TRBD2. The CDR3 has 14 amino acids. Germline CDR1 is SGHAT and CDR2 is FQNNGV. J lost 7 bases, V lost 7 bases, and 5 bases had no gene match. This CDR3 is CASTPGLAGNEQFF. The CDR3 coding sequence is TGTGCCAGCACACCAGGACTAGCGGGGAATGAGCAGTTCTTC. Full variable domain (outside the CDR3, taken from reference TRBV11-2 and TRBJ2-1): EAGVAQSPRYKIIEKRQSVAFWCNPISGHATLYWYQQILGQGPKLLIQFQNNGVVDDSQLPKDRFSAERLKGVDSTLKIQPAKLEDSAVYLCASTPGLAGNEQFFGPGTRLTVL.

This chain connects TRBV27 to TRBJ2-7; D is unresolved. CDR1 is MNHEY, CDR2 SMNVEV, per germline (reference sequence). The germline V and J ends were trimmed by 3 bases and 6 bases, with 15 bases remaining between them. The CDR3 covers 14 residues. The CDR3: CASSLALQPGEQYF. The CDR3 bases are TGTGCCAGCAGTTTGGCACTACAACCCGGCGAGCAGTACTTC.

Concerning this clonotype itself: The missing conserved phenylalanine or tryptophan at the end of this CDR3 makes a read error likely. V and J are TRBV4-2 and TRBJ2-3; D uncertain. The germline V and J ends were trimmed by 4 bases and 2 bases, with 16 bases remaining between them. The CDR3 totals 16 residues. Germline assignment: CDR1 LGHNA and CDR2 YNFKEQ. CDR3 sequence (DNA): TGTGCCAGCAGCCGAAAGGCCGCTGACCCCACAGATACGCAGTATATT. It encodes CASSRKAADPTDTQYI.

This clonotype was observed many times. The rearrangement joins TRBV7-6 to TRBJ2-5, with 8 bases identical to TRBD2. The V gene's germline CDR1 is SGHVS and CDR2 FNYEAQ. The junction had 9 bases not matched to a gene; V was cut back by 5 bases and J by 4 bases. The CDR3 extends over 15 amino acids. This chain's CDR3 is CASSPSGTRVETQYF. The CDR3, as DNA: TGTGCCAGCAGCCCAAGCGGGACTAGGGTAGAGACCCAGTACTTC.

This chain links TRBV10-3 with TRBJ2-7; D tentatively reads TRBD1 or TRBD2 (6 bases each). The germline gives CDR1 ENHRY, CDR2 SYGVKD. V lost 2 bases to trimming and J lost 5 bases, with 19 bases between them. The CDR3 sequence is 16 residues long. For the CDR3, the DNA is TGTGCCATCAGTGAGGCGACCCCGGGAGAGGGGGACGAGCAGTACTTC. Translation gives CAISEATPGEGDEQYF.

The chain links TRBV18 to TRBJ2-1, with 7 bases identical to TRBD1. Unmatched junction bases numbered 7, after V lost 3 bases and J lost 2 bases. Per the germline V gene, CDR1 is KGHSH and CDR2 is LQKENI. The CDR3 covers 16 residues. This chain's CDR3 is CASSPLTGIPYNEQFF. The CDR3 nucleotides are TGTGCCAGCTCACCGCTGACAGGGATCCCCTACAATGAGCAGTTCTTC.

A few counts support this clonotype. A much larger clone sits a single nucleotide away, making a read error possible. The V and J genes are TRBV5-6 and TRBJ2-4; D might be TRBD1 (6 bases). CDR3 size: 14 residues. CDR1 and CDR2 from the germline V gene are SGHDT and YYEEEE. The CDR3 protein is CANSTELTGRIQYF. The DNA for the CDR3 is TGTGCCAACAGCACCGAGTTGACAGGTCGCATTCAGTACTTC.